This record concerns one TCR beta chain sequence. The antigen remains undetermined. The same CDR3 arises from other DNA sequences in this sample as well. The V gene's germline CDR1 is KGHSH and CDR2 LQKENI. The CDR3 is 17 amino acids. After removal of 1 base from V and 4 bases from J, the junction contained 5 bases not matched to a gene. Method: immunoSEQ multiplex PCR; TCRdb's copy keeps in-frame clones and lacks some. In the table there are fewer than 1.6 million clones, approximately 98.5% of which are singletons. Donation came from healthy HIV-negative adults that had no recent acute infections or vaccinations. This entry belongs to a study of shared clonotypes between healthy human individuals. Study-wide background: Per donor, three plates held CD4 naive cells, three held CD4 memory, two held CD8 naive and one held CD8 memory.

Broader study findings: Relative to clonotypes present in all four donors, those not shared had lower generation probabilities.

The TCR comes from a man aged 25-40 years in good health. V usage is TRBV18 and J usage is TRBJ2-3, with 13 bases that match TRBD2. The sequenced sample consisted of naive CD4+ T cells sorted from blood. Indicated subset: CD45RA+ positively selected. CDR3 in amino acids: CASSPLGLAGVADTQYF. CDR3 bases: TGTGCCAGCTCACCACTAGGACTAGCGGGAGTTGCAGATACGCAGTATTTT.